This entry features one TCR beta chain sequence. The antigen remains unidentified. V lost 5 bases, J lost 5 bases, and 19 bases lay in between. The CDR3 is 16 amino acids. Per germline, CDR1 LNHDA and CDR2 SQIVND (reference sequence). Treatment indicated: 15 to 20 received Ad26.COV2.S at low or high dose, single or two shots; about 5 received placebo; per-sample allocation not given. After the first vaccine or placebo injection, samples were drawn on day 63. TCRdb's copy holds only in-frame clones and misses some; the assay was immunoSEQ multiplex PCR. The sample holds 330,000 or so clones, roughly 90% seen once. These data come from a study of Ad26.COV2.S vaccination and SARS-CoV-2 variants. Study as a whole: Among those in the COV1001 Ad26.COV2.S trial arm was the donor. Findings and caveats of the study: Placebo and vaccine recipients had non-spike TCR breadth that was similar. Reportedly, after vaccination the spike-specific CD8+ and CD4+ T cell responses displayed substantial breadth.

Sequenced here: peripheral blood, sampled in a trial of Ad26.COV2.S vaccine versus placebo. This receptor was obtained from a person aged 18-65 years who received the Ad26.COV2.S COVID-19 vaccine or a placebo. The chain is built from TRBV19 and TRBJ1-5; tentatively, D is TRBD1 (5 bases). The CDR3 bases are TGTGCCAGTAGTGGTGGAGGCCAGGGTTCGGATCAGCCCCAGCATTTT. It translates to CASSGGGQGSDQPQHF.